This TCR beta chain was identified during a study of cytotoxic CD8 clonotypes in ibrutinib-treated CLL. Clones were sequenced by immunoSEQ multiplex PCR, and TCRdb holds only the in-frame ones, with some missing. The data contain about 10,000 clones, approximately 81% of them singletons. The CDR3 extends over 16 amino acids. Germline-derived CDR1 and CDR2 are SGHDN and FVKESK. The V end was cut by 0 bases, the J end by 4 bases, with 12 bases between. The chain uses TRBV14 and TRBJ1-4; D possibly corresponds to TRBD1 (5 bases). The starting material was PBMCs, obtained at disease progression, from a patient treated with ibrutinib. This TCR was recovered from a human donor with chronic lymphocytic leukemia. CDR3 region: CASSQDSGISNEKLFF. The CDR3 DNA is TGTGCCAGCAGCCAAGATTCAGGGATAAGTAATGAAAAACTGTTTTTT. The whole variable domain, filled in from reference TRBV14 and TRBJ1-4, reads EAGVTQFPSHSVIEKGQTVTLRCDPISGHDNLYWYRRVMGKEIKFLLHFVKESKQDESGMPNNRFLAERTGGTYSTLKVQPAELEDSGVYFCASSQDSGISNEKLFFGSGTQLSVL.